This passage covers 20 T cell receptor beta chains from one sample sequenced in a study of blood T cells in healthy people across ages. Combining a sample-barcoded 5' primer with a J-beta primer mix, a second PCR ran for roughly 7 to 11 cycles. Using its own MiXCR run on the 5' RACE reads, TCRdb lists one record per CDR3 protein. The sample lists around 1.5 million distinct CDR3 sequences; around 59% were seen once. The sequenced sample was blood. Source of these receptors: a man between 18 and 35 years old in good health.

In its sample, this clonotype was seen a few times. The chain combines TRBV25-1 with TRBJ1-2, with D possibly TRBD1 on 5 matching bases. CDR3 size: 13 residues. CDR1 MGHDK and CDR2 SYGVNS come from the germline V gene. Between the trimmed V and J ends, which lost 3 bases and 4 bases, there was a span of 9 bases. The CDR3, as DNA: TGTGCCAGCAGTGACGTAGGGGTCTATGGCTACACCTTC. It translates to CASSDVGVYGYTF.

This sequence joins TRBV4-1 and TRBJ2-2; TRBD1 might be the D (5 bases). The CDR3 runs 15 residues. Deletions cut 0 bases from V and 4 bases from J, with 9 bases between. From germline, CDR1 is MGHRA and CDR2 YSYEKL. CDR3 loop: CASSQEGRSTGELFF. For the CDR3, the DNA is TGCGCCAGCAGCCAAGAGGGGCGGAGCACCGGGGAGCTGTTTTTT.

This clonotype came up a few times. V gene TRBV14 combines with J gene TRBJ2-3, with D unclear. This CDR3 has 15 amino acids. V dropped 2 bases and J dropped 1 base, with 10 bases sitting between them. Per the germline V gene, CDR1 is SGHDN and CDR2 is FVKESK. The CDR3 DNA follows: TGTGCCAGCAGCCAACTCGGTGGCGGCACAGATACGCAGTATTTT. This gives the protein CASSQLGGGTDTQYF.

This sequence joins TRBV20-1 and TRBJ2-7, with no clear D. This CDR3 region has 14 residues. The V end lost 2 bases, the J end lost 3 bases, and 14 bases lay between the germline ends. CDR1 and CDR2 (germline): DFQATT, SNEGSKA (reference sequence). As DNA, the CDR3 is TGCAGTGCTAGATCGGATTCAGTACTCTACGAGCAGTACTTC. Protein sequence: CSARSDSVLYEQYF.

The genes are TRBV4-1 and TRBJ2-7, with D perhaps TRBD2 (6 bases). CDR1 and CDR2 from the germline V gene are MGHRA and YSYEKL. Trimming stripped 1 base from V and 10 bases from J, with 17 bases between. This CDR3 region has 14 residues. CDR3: CASSQVFLASSQYF. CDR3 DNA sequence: TGCGCCAGCAGCCAAGTGTTTCTAGCGAGCTCCCAGTACTTC.

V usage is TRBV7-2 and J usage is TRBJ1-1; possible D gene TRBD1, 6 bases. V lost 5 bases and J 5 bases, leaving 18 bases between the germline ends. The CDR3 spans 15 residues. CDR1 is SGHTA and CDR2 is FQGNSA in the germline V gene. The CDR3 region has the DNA TGTGCCAGCAGCCGGAGACCACAGGGAGGGACTGAAGCTTTCTTT. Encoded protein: CASSRRPQGGTEAFF.

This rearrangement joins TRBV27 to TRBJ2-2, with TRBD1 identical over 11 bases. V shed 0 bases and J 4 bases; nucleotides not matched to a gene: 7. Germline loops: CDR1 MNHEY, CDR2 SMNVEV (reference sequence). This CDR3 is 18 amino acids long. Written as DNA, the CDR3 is TGTGCCAGCAGTTTATCGGACAGGGGGCGAGGGTCCACCGGGGAGCTGTTTTTT. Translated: CASSLSDRGRGSTGELFF.

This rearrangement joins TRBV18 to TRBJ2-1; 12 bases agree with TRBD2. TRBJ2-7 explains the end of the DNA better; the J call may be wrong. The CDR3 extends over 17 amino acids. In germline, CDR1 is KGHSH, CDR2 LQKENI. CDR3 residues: CASSSEHLAGGPNEQYF. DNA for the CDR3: TGTGCCAGCTCATCCGAACACCTAGCGGGAGGGCCCAATGAGCAGTACTTC.

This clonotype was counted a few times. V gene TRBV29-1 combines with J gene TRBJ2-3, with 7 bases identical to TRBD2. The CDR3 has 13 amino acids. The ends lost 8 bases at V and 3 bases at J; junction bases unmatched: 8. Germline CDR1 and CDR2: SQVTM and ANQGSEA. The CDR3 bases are TGCAGCACCCCCGGGAGGTGGACAGATACGCAGTATTTT. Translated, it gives CSTPGRWTDTQYF.

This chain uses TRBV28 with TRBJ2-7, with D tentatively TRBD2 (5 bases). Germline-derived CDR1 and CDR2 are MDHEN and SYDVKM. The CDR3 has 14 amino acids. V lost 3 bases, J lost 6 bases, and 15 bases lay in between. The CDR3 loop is CASSFSGRTREQYF. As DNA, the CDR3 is TGTGCCAGCAGTTTCTCCGGTAGGACTCGCGAGCAGTACTTC.

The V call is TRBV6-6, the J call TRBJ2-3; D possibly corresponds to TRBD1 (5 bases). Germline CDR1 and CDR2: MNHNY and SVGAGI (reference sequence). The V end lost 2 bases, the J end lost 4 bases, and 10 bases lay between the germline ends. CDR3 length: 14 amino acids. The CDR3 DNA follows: TGTGCCAGCAGTTACGCGACAGAATCAGATACGCAGTATTTT. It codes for CASSYATESDTQYF.

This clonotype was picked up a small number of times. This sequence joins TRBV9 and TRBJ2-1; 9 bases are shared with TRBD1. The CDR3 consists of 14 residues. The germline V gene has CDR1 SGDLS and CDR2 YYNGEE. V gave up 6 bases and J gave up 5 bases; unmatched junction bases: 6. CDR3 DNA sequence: TGTGCCAGCACTCCCGGGACAGGGAACAATGAGCAGTTCTTC. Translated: CASTPGTGNNEQFF.

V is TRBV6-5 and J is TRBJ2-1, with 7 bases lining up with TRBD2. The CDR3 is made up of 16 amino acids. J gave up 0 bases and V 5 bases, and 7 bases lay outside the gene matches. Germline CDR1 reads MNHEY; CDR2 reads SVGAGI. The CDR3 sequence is CASSRAGRYSYNEQFF. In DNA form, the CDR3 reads TGTGCCAGCAGTAGAGCGGGGCGGTACTCCTACAATGAGCAGTTCTTC.

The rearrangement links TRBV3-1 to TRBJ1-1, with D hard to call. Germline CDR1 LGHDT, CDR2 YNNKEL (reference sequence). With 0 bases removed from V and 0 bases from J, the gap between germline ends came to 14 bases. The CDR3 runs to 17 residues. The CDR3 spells CASSQDRTEDLNTEAFF. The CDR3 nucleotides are TGTGCCAGCAGCCAAGACCGGACGGAGGACTTGAACACTGAAGCTTTCTTT.

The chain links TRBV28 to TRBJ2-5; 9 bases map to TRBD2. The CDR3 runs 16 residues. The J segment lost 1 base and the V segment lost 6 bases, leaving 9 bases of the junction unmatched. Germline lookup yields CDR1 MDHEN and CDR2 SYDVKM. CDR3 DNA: TGTGCCAGCAGCCCGCCCCTAGCGGGAATCCAAGAGACCCAGTACTTC. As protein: CASSPPLAGIQETQYF.

The CDR3 nucleotides are TGTGCCAGACAGTCGCTGCAGGGGGCTATAGGTGAAGCTTTCTTT. It translates to CARQSLQGAIGEAFF. The rearrangement links TRBV2 to TRBJ1-1; TRBD1 agrees at 8 bases. Germline-derived CDR1 and CDR2 are SNHLY and FYNNEI. The CDR3 sequence is 15 residues long. The junction had 16 bases not matched to a gene; V was cut back by 9 bases and J by 7 bases.

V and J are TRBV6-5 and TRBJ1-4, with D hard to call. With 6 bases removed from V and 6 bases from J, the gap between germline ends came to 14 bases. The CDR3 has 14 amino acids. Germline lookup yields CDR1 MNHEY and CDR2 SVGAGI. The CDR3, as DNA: TGTGCCAGCAGCTCATCCACGGGTGATGAAAAACTGTTTTTT. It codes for CASSSSTGDEKLFF.

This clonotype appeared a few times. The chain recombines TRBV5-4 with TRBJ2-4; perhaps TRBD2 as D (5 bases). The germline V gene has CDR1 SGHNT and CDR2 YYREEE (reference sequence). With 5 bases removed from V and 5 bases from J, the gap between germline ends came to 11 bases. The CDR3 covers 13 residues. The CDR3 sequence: CASRAGTQNIQYF. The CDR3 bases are TGTGCCAGCAGGGCGGGCACCCAAAACATTCAGTACTTC.

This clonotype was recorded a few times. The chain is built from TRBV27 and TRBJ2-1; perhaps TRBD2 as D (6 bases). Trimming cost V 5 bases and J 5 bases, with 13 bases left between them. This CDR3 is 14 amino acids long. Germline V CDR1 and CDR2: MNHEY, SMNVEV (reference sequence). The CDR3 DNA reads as TGTGCCAGCAGTAGTCTAGCGTACAACAATGAGCAGTTCTTC. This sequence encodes CASSSLAYNNEQFF.

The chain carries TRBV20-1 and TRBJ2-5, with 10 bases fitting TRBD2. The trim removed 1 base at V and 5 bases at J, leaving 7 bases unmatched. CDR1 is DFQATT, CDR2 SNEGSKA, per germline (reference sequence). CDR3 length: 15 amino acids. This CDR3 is CSARGAGTSVETQYF. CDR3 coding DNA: TGCAGTGCTAGAGGAGCGGGGACTAGCGTGGAGACCCAGTACTTC.